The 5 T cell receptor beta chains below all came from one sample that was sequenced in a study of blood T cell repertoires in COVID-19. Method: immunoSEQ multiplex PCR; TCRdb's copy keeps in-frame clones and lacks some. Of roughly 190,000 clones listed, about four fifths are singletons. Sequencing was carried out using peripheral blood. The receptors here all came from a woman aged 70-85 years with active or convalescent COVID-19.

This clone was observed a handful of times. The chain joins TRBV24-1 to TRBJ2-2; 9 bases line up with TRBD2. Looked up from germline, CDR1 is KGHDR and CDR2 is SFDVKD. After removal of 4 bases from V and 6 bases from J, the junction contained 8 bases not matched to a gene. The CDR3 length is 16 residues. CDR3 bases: TGTGCCACCAGTGACCCTGGGATAGCGGGAGCCGGGGAGCTGTTTTTT. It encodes CATSDPGIAGAGELFF.

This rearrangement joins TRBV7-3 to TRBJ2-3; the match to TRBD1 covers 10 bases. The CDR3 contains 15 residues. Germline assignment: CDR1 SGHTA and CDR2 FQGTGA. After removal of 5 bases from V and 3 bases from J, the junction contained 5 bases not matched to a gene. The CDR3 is CASSRTGGKTDTQYF. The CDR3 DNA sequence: TGTGCCAGCAGCCGGACAGGGGGAAAGACAGATACGCAGTATTTT.

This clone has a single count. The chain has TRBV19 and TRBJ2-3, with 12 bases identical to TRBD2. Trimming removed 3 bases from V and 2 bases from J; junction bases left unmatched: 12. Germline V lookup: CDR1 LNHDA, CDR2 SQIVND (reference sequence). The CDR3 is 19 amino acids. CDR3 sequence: CASSIGLAGRSLNTDTQYF. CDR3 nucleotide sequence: TGTGCCAGTAGTATCGGACTAGCGGGGAGATCCCTTAACACAGATACGCAGTATTTT.

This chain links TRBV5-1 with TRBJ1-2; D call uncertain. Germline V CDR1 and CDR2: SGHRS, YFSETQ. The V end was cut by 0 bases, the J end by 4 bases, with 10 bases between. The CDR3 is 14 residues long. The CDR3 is CASSLVVSSYGYTF. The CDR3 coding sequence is TGCGCCAGCAGCTTGGTAGTTTCTTCCTATGGCTACACCTTC.

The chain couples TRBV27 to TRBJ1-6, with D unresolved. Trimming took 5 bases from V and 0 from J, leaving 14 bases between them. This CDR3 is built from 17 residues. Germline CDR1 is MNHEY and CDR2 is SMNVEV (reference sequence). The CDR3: CASSDLDGSSYNSPLHF. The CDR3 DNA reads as TGTGCCAGCAGTGATCTGGATGGGAGCTCCTATAATTCACCCCTCCACTTT.